This TCR beta chain was documented in a study of human T cells and chemical hapten exposure. Study-wide background: Readings were taken at 6 days from patch tests that had applied 0.01% DPC to the upper back. Study-wide findings and caveats: Patch test score rose with PT1 expanded TCRs, significant at 8, 16, 32, not 4.

Germline-derived CDR1 and CDR2 are SGDLS and YYNGEE. Trimming removed 0 bases at V and 0 bases at J, with 6 bases between. The CDR3 runs 15 residues. Noted time point: patch test 1, 2 weeks after DPC sensitization. Noted treatment: therapeutic diphenylcyclopropenone sensitization with weekly scalp DPC. Only after blood had been drawn was each patch test applied. On this clonotype: What it recognizes is unknown.

A single record per CDR3 protein comes from TCRdb applying MiXCR to the RACE reads. The profile shows 150,000 to 200,000 distinct CDR3 sequences, about 15% of them singletons. This TCR came from a woman younger than 45 with alopecia areata. Some clones in this sample may be carry-over from other donors' samples. The chain employs TRBV9 and TRBJ2-2; the D gene is possibly TRBD2 (5 bases). The sample here was whole blood, taken in connection with sensitization to the hapten diphenylcyclopropenone (DPC). In DNA, the CDR3 is TGTGCCAGCAGCGTAGACGGGACGAACACCGGGGAGCTGTTTTTT. Residues: CASSVDGTNTGELFF.